What follows are 19 T cell receptor beta chains derived from one specimen sequenced in a study of vaccination and CD4 T cells after COVID-19. Stated time point: late sampling 161 to 241 days after vaccination in a few convalescent patients. Treatment meaning: roughly ten-day PBMC culture with coronavirus spike peptide pools or control peptides (ViraFEST assay). Sequencing of DNA taken from cultured CD4+ T cells relied on the Oncomine TCR Beta short-read assay. TCRdb reprocessed the PCR reads with MiXCR, giving one entry per CDR3 protein. This table has roughly 20,000 distinct CDR3 sequences, 42% appearing once. The antigens for these receptors are not known. Sequencing used CD4+ T cells from blood, cultured in vitro, obtained about 7 months after SARS-CoV-2 vaccination. The receptors were gathered from a human donor who had recovered from COVID-19.

V usage is TRBV7-8 and J usage is TRBJ1-1; D remains unclear. Deletions cut 5 bases from V and 11 bases from J, with 12 bases between. This CDR3 has 11 amino acids. The germline V gene has CDR1 SGHVS and CDR2 FQNEAQ. As DNA, the CDR3 is TGTGCCAGCAGCCCGGGTGCGAGTGCTTTCTTT. This gives the protein CASSPGASAFF.

This chain connects TRBV5-4 to TRBJ2-7; perhaps TRBD2 as D (5 bases). Germline V gene data show CDR1 as SGHNT and CDR2 as YYREEE (reference sequence). The CDR3 consists of 14 residues. With 4 bases removed from V and 3 bases from J, the gap between germline ends came to 14 bases. The chain's CDR3 is CASSPAEEGYEQYF. The CDR3 region has the DNA TGTGCCAGCAGCCCCGCGGAGGAAGGCTACGAGCAGTACTTC.

The V and J genes are TRBV20-1 and TRBJ1-1; D possibly corresponds to TRBD1 (6 bases). V was cut by 6 bases and J by 3 bases, with 17 bases left in between. CDR3 length equals 14 residues. Germline loops: CDR1 DFQATT, CDR2 SNEGSKA (reference sequence). The CDR3 spells CSAAEQGMDTEAFF. Here the CDR3 DNA reads TGCAGTGCGGCAGAACAGGGAATGGACACTGAAGCTTTCTTT.

V usage is TRBV15 and J usage is TRBJ2-7, with D unresolved. The V end lost 3 bases, the J end lost 2 bases, and 11 bases lay between the germline ends. CDR3 length equals 14 residues. CDR1 and CDR2 from the germline V gene are LNHNV and YYDKDF (reference sequence). The CDR3 DNA is TGTGCCACCAGCAGTGCACGGTTCACCTACGAGCAGTACTTC. Translated, it gives CATSSARFTYEQYF.

A few counts support this clonotype. The gene calls are TRBV19 and TRBJ1-5, with a tentative D call TRBD1 (5 bases). Germline V gene sequence: CDR1 LNHDA, CDR2 SQIVND (reference sequence). CDR3 length equals 16 residues. The V gene lost 6 bases and the J gene lost 3 bases, with 18 bases spanning the gap. The CDR3 loop reads CASSQVYGDFNQPQHF. In DNA form, the CDR3 reads TGTGCCAGTAGCCAAGTCTACGGGGACTTCAATCAGCCCCAGCATTTT.

This clonotype was found a few times. The rearrangement joins TRBV7-2 to TRBJ2-5; D not certain. The CDR3 consists of 15 residues. Germline V gives CDR1 SGHTA, CDR2 FQGNSA. Trimming removed 3 bases from V and 0 bases from J, with 11 bases in between. This CDR3 is CASSLPISNQETQYF. Written as DNA, the CDR3 is TGTGCCAGCAGCTTGCCGATCTCGAACCAAGAGACCCAGTACTTC.

This clonotype was seen only once. The chain couples TRBV5-1 to TRBJ2-5; D is possibly TRBD1 (5 bases). Germline values: CDR1 SGHRS, CDR2 YFSETQ. V was pared by 0 bases and J by 5 bases, with 11 bases between. This CDR3 contains 14 residues. CDR3 protein: CASSLVPGRETQYF. CDR3 bases: TGCGCCAGCAGCTTGGTCCCAGGGCGGGAGACCCAGTACTTC.

This chain links TRBV4-1 with TRBJ1-1; a possible D gene is TRBD1 (6 bases). Germline V CDR1 and CDR2: MGHRA, YSYEKL. The CDR3 sequence is 14 residues long. Trimming left V 9 bases short and J 1 base short, with 15 bases between. In DNA form, the CDR3 reads TGCGCCAGTCGAGGACAGCTGAAGAACACTGAAGCTTTCTTT. This sequence encodes CASRGQLKNTEAFF.

The chain joins TRBV28 to TRBJ2-5; D gene uncertain. Germline CDR1 MDHEN, CDR2 SYDVKM. The CDR3 covers 13 residues. V was shortened by 2 bases and J by 5 bases, with 9 bases between the two germline ends. The CDR3 DNA sequence: TGTGCCAGCAGTTTACAGCCGGAGGAGACCCAGTACTTC. Encoded protein: CASSLQPEETQYF.

The chain combines TRBV6-5 with TRBJ2-5, with D unclear. Germline V gene lookup returns CDR1 MNHEY and CDR2 SVGAGI. CDR3 size: 12 residues. Trimming took 2 bases from V and 4 from J, leaving 5 bases between them. The CDR3 region is CASSYRGETQYF. Here the CDR3 DNA reads TGTGCCAGCAGTTACAGAGGAGAGACCCAGTACTTC.

This clonotype was counted between two and nine times. The chain links TRBV20-1 to TRBJ2-7; perhaps TRBD2 as D (6 bases). From germline, CDR1 is DFQATT and CDR2 SNEGSKA (reference sequence). CDR3 length: 14 amino acids. The germline V and J ends were trimmed by 6 bases and 4 bases, with 19 bases remaining between them. CDR3 nucleotide sequence: TGCAGTGCCGGGGGTGGGTCGAGGGCGTACGAGCAGTACTTC. Its translation is CSAGGGSRAYEQYF.

Only a few counts were recorded for this clonotype. The chain recombines TRBV19 with TRBJ2-3; D remains unclear. Trimming cost V 5 bases and J 0 bases, with 9 bases left between them. CDR1 and CDR2 (germline): LNHDA, SQIVND (reference sequence). The CDR3 has 14 residues. The chain's CDR3 is CASSPVSSTDTQYF. CDR3 nucleotide sequence: TGTGCCAGTAGTCCCGTCTCGAGCACAGATACGCAGTATTTT.

The chain uses TRBV6-5 and TRBJ1-2, with a tentative D call TRBD1 (5 bases). V was cut by 0 bases and J by 7 bases, with 15 bases left in between. The length of the CDR3 is 15 residues. Germline lookup yields CDR1 MNHEY and CDR2 SVGAGI. In DNA, the CDR3 is TGTGCCAGCAGTTACTCGAGAGAGAGGGGCTCTGGCTACACCTTC. This encodes CASSYSRERGSGYTF.

The chain recombines TRBV28 with TRBJ1-1, with TRBD1 matching over 8 bases. V lost 3 bases to trimming and J lost 5 bases; unmatched junction nucleotides: 8. This CDR3 has 15 amino acids. CDR1 and CDR2 from the germline V gene are MDHEN and SYDVKM. The CDR3, as DNA: TGTGCCAGCAGTTTTTCCACAGGGGGGGTAACTGAAGCTTTCTTT. This gives the protein CASSFSTGGVTEAFF.

This chain uses TRBV20-1 with TRBJ1-5; D is unresolved. The CDR3 covers 13 residues. The V and J ends lost 2 bases and 2 bases respectively, with 7 bases between them. The germline V gene has CDR1 DFQATT and CDR2 SNEGSKA (reference sequence). DNA of the CDR3: TGCAGTGCTAGATTATTGGGCAATCAGCCCCAGCATTTT. It is translated as CSARLLGNQPQHF.

This clonotype was observed a handful of times. This chain connects TRBV20-1 to TRBJ2-5; TRBD2 aligns across 8 bases. Germline CDR1 is DFQATT and CDR2 is SNEGSKA (reference sequence). V trimming: 6 bases; J trimming: 3 bases; junction bases outside the gene matches: 3. This CDR3 comprises 12 residues. The CDR3 protein is CSAGLVKETQYF. In nucleotides, the CDR3 is TGCAGTGCGGGACTAGTAAAAGAGACCCAGTACTTC.

This clonotype was detected a few times. The chain combines TRBV19 with TRBJ1-5; D gene uncertain. From germline, CDR1 is LNHDA and CDR2 SQIVND (reference sequence). This CDR3 region has 15 residues. Trimming removed 3 bases at V and 1 base at J, with 10 bases between. CDR3 protein: CASSMETVSNQPQHF. For the CDR3, the DNA is TGTGCCAGTAGTATGGAGACGGTAAGCAATCAGCCCCAGCATTTT.

This clonotype was found a few times. The J gene is TRBJ2-7, the V gene TRBV7-2; TRBD2 matches at 11 bases. Germline CDR1 SGHTA, CDR2 FQGNSA. J lost 2 bases, V lost 5 bases, and 5 bases had no gene match. The CDR3 consists of 15 residues. The CDR3 nucleotides read TGTGCCAGCAGCATGACTAGCGGGGACACCTACGAGCAGTACTTC. It translates to CASSMTSGDTYEQYF.

This clonotype occurred a few times. V usage is TRBV20-1 and J usage is TRBJ2-7; 13 positions agree with TRBD2. Per germline, CDR1 DFQATT and CDR2 SNEGSKA (reference sequence). V was clipped by 1 base and J by 5 bases; unmatched bases: 8. There are 16 residues in the CDR3. CDR3 region: CSARVTSGRALDEQYF. In DNA, the CDR3 is TGCAGTGCTAGAGTTACTAGCGGGAGGGCCCTTGACGAGCAGTACTTC.